Below are 18 T cell receptor beta chains sequenced from a single sample in a study of blood T cell repertoires in COVID-19. Some clones are missing from TCRdb's copy, which holds only in-frame ones; the method was immunoSEQ multiplex PCR. The sample includes just over 300,000 clones, roughly 89% of them seen just once. Sequencing used PBMCs or T cells enriched from blood (not recorded which). The receptors were gathered from a woman aged 18-29 years with acute COVID-19.

V gene TRBV3-1 (or the pseudogene TRBV3-2) combines with J gene TRBJ1-5; D gene unclear. V gave up 3 bases and J gave up 3 bases, with 9 bases separating them. CDR1 is LGHDT, CDR2 YNNKEL, per germline (reference sequence). The CDR3 extends over 14 amino acids. As DNA, the CDR3 is TGTGCCAGCAGCCAGTCAGGTCCCAATCAGCCCCAGCATTTT. It yields the protein CASSQSGPNQPQHF.

The J gene is TRBJ1-1, the V gene TRBV28; TRBD1 might be the D (6 bases). V lost 3 bases to trimming and J lost 3 bases, with 11 bases between them. The CDR3 runs to 14 residues. The germline V gene encodes CDR1 MDHEN and CDR2 SYDVKM. The CDR3 is CASSLPDRHTEAFF. CDR3 DNA: TGTGCCAGCAGTTTGCCTGACAGGCACACTGAAGCTTTCTTT.

The chain carries TRBV3-1 (or the pseudogene TRBV3-2) and TRBJ2-1; the D gene is possibly TRBD2 (6 bases). The germline CDR1 and CDR2 sequences are LGHDT and YNNKEL (reference sequence). The CDR3 length is 16 residues. Deletions cut 0 bases from V and 2 bases from J, with 11 bases between. CDR3 amino acids: CASSQDLRETYNEQFF. DNA of the CDR3: TGTGCCAGCAGCCAAGATTTGCGGGAAACCTACAATGAGCAGTTCTTC.

This chain connects TRBV29-1 to TRBJ2-1; 9 bases are a match to TRBD1. After removal of 8 bases from V and 5 bases from J, the junction contained 7 bases not matched to a gene. The CDR3 totals 13 residues. Per the germline V gene, CDR1 is SQVTM and CDR2 is ANQGSEA. In DNA form, the CDR3 reads TGCAGCTCATCCGGGACAGGGCACAATGAGCAGTTCTTC. Translated: CSSSGTGHNEQFF.

The chain has TRBV9 and TRBJ1-1; TRBD1 might be the D (6 bases). Between the trimmed V and J ends, which lost 4 bases and 2 bases, there was a span of 18 bases. The CDR3 consists of 16 residues. CDR1 is SGDLS, CDR2 YYNGEE, per germline. Written as DNA, the CDR3 is TGTGCCAGCAGCACCCATTCCGGGACACCAAACACTGAAGCTTTCTTT. This encodes CASSTHSGTPNTEAFF. The full variable domain, its missing parts supplied by reference TRBV9 and TRBJ1-1, is DSGVTQTPKHLITATGQRVTLRCSPRSGDLSVYWYQQSLDQGLQFLIQYYNGEERAKGNILERFSAQQFPDLHSELNLSSLELGDSALYFCASSTHSGTPNTEAFFGQGTRLTVV.

The V call is TRBV7-9, the J call TRBJ2-2, with TRBD1 matching over 9 bases. From germline, CDR1 is SEHNR and CDR2 FQNEAQ (reference sequence). V trimming: 8 bases; J trimming: 0 bases; junction bases outside the gene matches: 10. The length of the CDR3 is 17 residues. The CDR3, as DNA: TGTGCCAGCCGATCGACAGGGGGACCCTCGAACACCGGGGAGCTGTTTTTT. Protein product: CASRSTGGPSNTGELFF.

J is TRBJ2-7 and V is TRBV27, with 8 bases fitting TRBD2. This CDR3 spans 15 amino acids. CDR1 and CDR2 (germline): MNHEY, SMNVEV (reference sequence). Trimming took 6 bases from V and 5 from J; bases not matched to a gene: 12. The CDR3 DNA sequence: TGTGCCAGCAGGGGGTCGGCGGGAGGCGGGAACGAGCAGTACTTC. It yields the protein CASRGSAGGGNEQYF.

This chain links TRBV18 with TRBJ2-4, with D perhaps matching TRBD2 (6 bases). This CDR3 region has 16 residues. Germline V gene lookup returns CDR1 KGHSH and CDR2 LQKENI. Trimming shortened V by 2 bases and J by 1 base, and 12 bases separated the two germline ends. The CDR3, as DNA: TGTGCCAGCTCACCAGGAGGGACTGGGGCCAAAAACATTCAGTACTTC. It is translated as CASSPGGTGAKNIQYF. The whole variable domain, filled in from reference TRBV18 and TRBJ2-4, reads NAGVMQNPRHLVRRRGQEARLRCSPMKGHSHVYWYRQLPEEGLKFMVYLQKENIIDESGMPKERFSAEFPKEGPSILRIQQVVRGDSAAYFCASSPGGTGAKNIQYFGAGTRLSVL.

J is TRBJ1-5 and V is TRBV18, with no clear D. The CDR3 covers 12 residues. V was cut by 3 bases and J by 9 bases, with 9 bases left in between. The germline CDR1 and CDR2 sequences are KGHSH and LQKENI. This CDR3 reads CASSPRLLPQHF. As DNA, the CDR3 is TGTGCCAGCTCACCCCGGTTGTTGCCCCAGCATTTT.

The chain is built from TRBV5-6 and TRBJ2-7; D perhaps matches TRBD1 (6 bases). This CDR3 has 13 amino acids. Germline V lookup: CDR1 SGHDT, CDR2 YYEEEE. V was clipped by 3 bases and J by 5 bases, with 12 bases between them. CDR3 sequence reads: CASSWQGRNEQYF. The CDR3 nucleotides read TGTGCCAGCAGCTGGCAGGGGCGCAACGAGCAGTACTTC.

This clone was seen just once. The rearrangement uses TRBV13 and TRBJ2-7, with 7 bases fitting TRBD2. Germline CDR1 reads PRHDT; CDR2 reads FYEKMQ (reference sequence). CDR3 length: 13 residues. The trim removed 5 bases at V and 6 bases at J, leaving 7 bases unmatched. The CDR3 reads CASSPGPGGEQYF. The DNA for the CDR3 is TGTGCCAGCAGCCCGGGGCCGGGAGGCGAGCAGTACTTC.

This chain links TRBV5-6 with TRBJ1-2; D gene uncertain. V lost 0 bases and J 1 base, leaving 4 bases between the germline ends. This CDR3 is built from 13 residues. CDR1 SGHDT and CDR2 YYEEEE come from the germline V gene. The CDR3 loop is CASSLAGNYGYTF. The CDR3 DNA reads as TGTGCCAGCAGCTTGGCCGGTAACTATGGCTACACCTTC.

This chain uses TRBV4-1 with TRBJ2-7; D might be TRBD1 (6 bases). The germline V and J ends were trimmed by 0 bases and 3 bases, with 15 bases remaining between them. Germline V gene data show CDR1 as MGHRA and CDR2 as YSYEKL. The CDR3 has 16 amino acids. Here the CDR3 reads CASSQDWLDRNYEQYF. The CDR3 bases are TGCGCCAGCAGCCAAGATTGGTTGGACAGAAACTACGAGCAGTACTTC.

This chain connects TRBV6-5 to TRBJ2-5; D perhaps matches TRBD2 (5 bases). V was shortened by 6 bases and J by 5 bases, with 19 bases between the two germline ends. CDR1 and CDR2 (germline): MNHEY, SVGAGI. The CDR3 totals 15 residues. CDR3: CASSHGRESVETQYF. In DNA, the CDR3 is TGTGCCAGCAGCCACGGAAGGGAGTCGGTGGAGACCCAGTACTTC.

The chain links TRBV27 to TRBJ2-7; TRBD1 agrees at 8 bases. The CDR3 is 15 amino acids. CDR1 and CDR2 (germline): MNHEY, SMNVEV (reference sequence). V trimming: 2 bases; J trimming: 4 bases; junction bases outside the gene matches: 7. Here the CDR3 reads CASSLDQGAGYEQYF. In DNA, the CDR3 is TGTGCCAGCAGTTTAGATCAGGGGGCAGGGTACGAGCAGTACTTC.

This clone was observed a handful of times. The gene calls are TRBV5-4 and TRBJ2-2; D remains unclear. Looked up from germline, CDR1 is SGHNT and CDR2 is YYREEE (reference sequence). With 0 bases removed from V and 0 bases from J, the gap between germline ends came to 9 bases. The CDR3 sequence is 16 residues long. For the CDR3, the DNA is TGTGCCAGCAGCTTGGACCCTACGACGAACACCGGGGAGCTGTTTTTT. Its translation: CASSLDPTTNTGELFF.

The chain joins TRBV18 to TRBJ1-5; possibly TRBD1 for D (6 bases). The V and J ends lost 2 bases and 4 bases respectively, with 12 bases between them. CDR1 and CDR2 from the germline V gene are KGHSH and LQKENI. The CDR3 is 15 residues long. CDR3 nucleotides: TGTGCCAGCTCACCAGGGGGCTCGGGAAATCAGCCCCAGCATTTT. As protein: CASSPGGSGNQPQHF.

The chain links TRBV15 to TRBJ2-6, with a tentative D call TRBD1 (5 bases). Trimming shortened V by 11 bases and J by 0 bases, and 14 bases separated the two germline ends. The CDR3 consists of 15 residues. Germline V gene sequence: CDR1 LNHNV, CDR2 YYDKDF (reference sequence). CDR3 nucleotides: TGTGCCTGCGCAGGGATCGACTCTGGGGCCAACGTCCTGACTTTC. It yields the protein CACAGIDSGANVLTF. The whole variable domain, filled in from reference TRBV15 and TRBJ2-6, reads DAMVIQNPRYQVTQFGKPVTLSCSQTLNHNVMYWYQQKSSQAPKLLFHYYDKDFNNEADTPDNFQSRRPNTSFCFLDIRSPGLGDTAMYLCACAGIDSGANVLTFGAGSRLTVL.